The rows below give T cell receptor beta chains drawn from one sample of a study of T cell responses to AZD1222 COVID-19 vaccine. Assay used: immunoSEQ multiplex PCR; TCRdb lists only in-frame clones, some missing. Of 150,000 or so clones listed, about 89% are singletons. Sequencing used peripheral blood, obtained on day 0 of MenACWY control vaccination. The source of these receptors is an adult in good health. Each CDR3 is given with its conserved first and last residue. D genes are given only for firm matches. Clone size is shown for a subset of rows, as once, few, many or a class of expanded clone.

clone_size	d_call	j_call	v_call	cdr3_nt	cdr3_aa
once	TRBD1	TRBJ1-2	TRBV9	TGTGCCAGCAGCTCCGGACAGGCTAACTATGGCTACACCTTC	CASSSGQANYGYTF
-	-	TRBJ1-2	TRBV29-1	TGCAGCGTTGAGGCCACCTATTATGGCTACACCTTC	CSVEATYYGYTF
-	-	TRBJ1-1	TRBV29-1	TGCAGCGTACAGGGTTGGAACACTGAAGCTTTCTTT	CSVQGWNTEAFF
few	TRBD2	TRBJ2-7	TRBV28	TGTGCCAGCAGTTATTTCGGGTCTAGCGGACTATACGAGCAGTACTTC	CASSYFGSSGLYEQYF
-	TRBD1	TRBJ2-1	TRBV11-3	TGTGCCAGCAGCTTAGCGGTATGGTCAGGGGGATACAATGAGCAGTTCTTC	CASSLAVWSGGYNEQFF
-	-	TRBJ1-5	TRBV6-5	TGTGCCAGCAGTCCCAGCCCCTTAGAAGTAGGGCCCCAGCATTTT	CASSPSPLEVGPQHF
-	-	TRBJ2-1	TRBV29-1	TGCAGCGTTGTTTGGGTTGAGGGAGACTCCCACAATGAGCAGTTCTTC	CSVVWVEGDSHNEQFF
-	-	TRBJ2-7	TRBV14	TGTGCCAGCAGCCAAGATTTAGGCTACGAGCAGTACTTC	CASSQDLGYEQYF
-	TRBD1	TRBJ2-7	TRBV5-1	TGCGCCAGCAGCCTGGGGACAGGGTCCGAGCAGTACTTC	CASSLGTGSEQYF
-	-	TRBJ2-3	TRBV6-5	TGTGCCAGCAGTTACTCCGGCGGGGCCGGCACAGATACGCAGTATTTT	CASSYSGGAGTDTQYF
-	-	TRBJ2-1	TRBV6-5	TGTGCCAGCAGTTACTCTTTGGGCAGGAACAATGAGCAGTTCTTC	CASSYSLGRNNEQFF
-	-	TRBJ2-1	TRBV5-1	TGCGCCAGCCAAGGGGAGTTCTTC	CASQGEFF
-	-	TRBJ2-7	TRBV6-5	TGTGCCAGCACGACCGGGGTAGGATCCTACGAGCAGTACTTC	CASTTGVGSYEQYF
-	TRBD1	TRBJ2-7	TRBV10-2	TGCGCCAGCATAGGACCACGGACAGGGATGGGCGAGCAGTACTTC	CASIGPRTGMGEQYF
-	-	TRBJ2-4	TRBV5-1	TGCGCCAGCAGCGCCGGCGGAGGGGAAAACATTCAGTACTTC	CASSAGGGENIQYF
-	-	TRBJ1-1	TRBV27	TGTGCCAGCAGTTTCGAGCTGAACACTGAAGCTTTCTTT	CASSFELNTEAFF
-	TRBD1	TRBJ1-6	TRBV19	TGTGCCAGTAGTGAATGGGACAGGTACAATTCACCCCTCCACTTT	CASSEWDRYNSPLHF
-	-	TRBJ1-4	TRBV4-1	TGCGCCAGCGCGGCGGGAGGGGTAAGTGGGAATAATGAAAAACTGTTTTTT	CASAAGGVSGNNEKLFF
once	TRBD2	TRBJ2-2	TRBV16	TGTGCCAGCAGCCAATACGCGGGGGACACCGGGGAGCTGTTTTTT	CASSQYAGDTGELFF
-	-	TRBJ1-6	TRBV5-1	TGCGCCAGCAGCCCCGGGATAGGAAGCTCCTATAATTCACCCCTCCACTTT	CASSPGIGSSYNSPLHF
-	-	TRBJ1-1	TRBV2	TGTGCCAGCAGTGTCTCTTCCAGGGCGAACCCTAAGAACACTGAAGCTTTCTTT	CASSVSSRANPKNTEAFF
-	-	TRBJ2-7	TRBV5-8	TGTGCCAGCAGCCTGGGGCAGGGTCTTACCTACGAGCAGTACTTC	CASSLGQGLTYEQYF
-	-	TRBJ1-1	TRBV19	TGTGCCTCACAGCGAGGGGTCGGGAACACTGAAGCTTTCTTT	CASQRGVGNTEAFF
-	-	TRBJ2-3	TRBV15	TGTGCCACCAGCAGAACCCCGGGACCGAGCACAGATACGCAGTATTTT	CATSRTPGPSTDTQYF
-	-	TRBJ1-4	TRBV19	TGTGCCAGTAGTACCAGAGGGGCTAATGAAAAACTGTTTTTT	CASSTRGANEKLFF
-	-	TRBJ1-2	TRBV12-3/TRBV12-4	TGTGCCAGCAGGACCCAGGGTGGGGGCTACACCTTC	CASRTQGGGYTF
-	-	TRBJ1-2	TRBV27	TGTGCCAGCAGTTCAACGGGACGCAGCTATGGCTACACCTTC	CASSSTGRSYGYTF
-	TRBD1	TRBJ1-4	TRBV28	TGTGCCAGCAGCCGCAGGGGGTTGGGACGTAATGAAAAACTGTTTTTT	CASSRRGLGRNEKLFF
-	TRBD1	TRBJ1-6	TRBV28	TGTGCCAGCAGTTCCGGGACAGGGCCCCGTCGTAGCTCCTATAATTCACCCCTCCACTTT	CASSSGTGPRRSSYNSPLHF
-	-	TRBJ1-1	TRBV7-9	TGTGCCAGCAGCTCGACAGTGAACACTGAAGCTTTCTTT	CASSSTVNTEAFF
-	TRBD2	TRBJ2-7	TRBV14	TGTGCCAGCAGCCAAGATACGGGACTAGCGGGAGTTGAGGGCGAGCAGTACTTC	CASSQDTGLAGVEGEQYF
-	TRBD1	TRBJ1-2	TRBV20-1	TGCAGGGACGACAGGGGTTATGGCTACACCTTC	CRDDRGYGYTF
once	-	TRBJ2-5	TRBV5-1	TGCGCCAGCACCTTAGGGGGGCAAGAGACCCAGTACTTC	CASTLGGQETQYF